The following is a TCR beta chain sequence with its context. Its antigen is undetermined. Assay: immunoSEQ multiplex PCR; the TCRdb copy retains only in-frame clones and omits some. The table has 34,000 or so clones, approximately 90% seen once; the top ten hold roughly 15%. This record belongs to a study of regulatory and conventional T cells in RAG deficiency. Study-wide findings and caveats: Shannon entropy was markedly lower and Simpson indices higher in RAG-deficient patients than control T-cell subsets. In Omenn syndrome, Treg and Tconv repertoires overlapped >75%.

Trimming took off 2 bases at V and 6 bases at J, with 13 bases between the two ends. The CDR3 contains 14 residues. Germline-derived CDR1 and CDR2 are LGHNA and YNFKEQ. These data were likewise used in another study, on regulatory T cells. This second study says: Primers: 52 TRBV forward and 13 TRBJ reverse. Regulatory T cells showed the strongest V-J pair restriction and V/J gene skewing among patient repertoires.

The chain is built from TRBV4-2 and TRBJ1-2; D is undetermined. This TCR derives from a human donor in good health. Material: CD8+ T cells sorted from blood. CDR3 sequence: CASSQRMSPDGYTF. The DNA of the CDR3 is TGTGCCAGCAGCCAAAGAATGAGTCCAGATGGCTACACCTTC.